Below, 7 T cell receptor beta chains from the same sample are listed, as sequenced in a study of Graves' ophthalmopathy and Graves' hyperthyroidism. RNA transcripts were the template, and TCR beta CDR3 regions were amplified from them. HTBI-primed first-round RT-PCR preceded second-round multiplex PCR. TCRdb used MiXCR to reprocess the multiplex PCR reads, holding one entry per CDR3 protein. The sample lists about 740,000 distinct CDR3 sequences; around 40% were seen once. Source material: peripheral blood. Every receptor here comes from an adult man with Graves' ophthalmopathy.

In regard to this clonotype: At one of its ends the junction is not consistent with the germline gene, which may arise from a read error. The chain carries TRBV10-3 and TRBJ2-5; D perhaps matches TRBD1 (5 bases). The germline gives CDR1 ENHRY, CDR2 SYGVKD. This CDR3 region has 14 residues. CDR3 DNA sequence: TGTGCCAGCAGTATTCAGGGAATCCAAGAGACCCAGTACTTC. Translating it yields CASSIQGIQETQYF.

This clonotype was detected only a few times. The CDR3 loop is CASSNRGAGELFF. CDR3 bases: TGTGCCAGCAGCAATAGGGGAGCCGGGGAGCTGTTTTTT. V gene TRBV7-9 combines with J gene TRBJ2-2; TRBD1 or TRBD2 may be the D gene (5 bases each). CDR3 length: 13 amino acids. The V and J ends lost 5 bases and 6 bases respectively, with 10 bases between them. Germline values: CDR1 SEHNR, CDR2 FQNEAQ (reference sequence).

This clonotype was seen only a few times. The chain employs TRBV4-3 and TRBJ2-5, with 10 bases identical to TRBD2. The germline V gene encodes CDR1 LGHNA and CDR2 YSLEER. V lost 1 base, J lost 5 bases, and 7 bases stayed unmatched. The CDR3 runs 16 residues. The CDR3, as DNA: TGCGCCAGCAGCCAAGGGAGCGGGAGGGCTTTTGAGACCCAGTACTTC. Translated, it gives CASSQGSGRAFETQYF.

J is TRBJ2-2 and V is TRBV20-1; 7 bases agree with TRBD1. Per germline, CDR1 DFQATT and CDR2 SNEGSKA (reference sequence). The CDR3 runs 15 residues. V was clipped by 2 bases and J by 3 bases; unmatched bases: 6. CDR3 bases: TGCAGTGCTAGAAAGGGGGCTATGGACACCGGGGAGCTGTTTTTT. Translating gives CSARKGAMDTGELFF.

This clonotype showed up just a few times. The V gene is TRBV5-1, the J gene TRBJ2-5; maybe TRBD1 (6 bases). CDR3 length: 14 residues. Germline-derived CDR1 and CDR2 are SGHRS and YFSETQ. The ends were cut back, 4 bases at V and 3 bases at J, with 13 bases in the middle. CDR3 loop: CASSPGQQKETQYF. The CDR3 DNA sequence: TGCGCCAGCAGCCCAGGACAGCAGAAAGAGACCCAGTACTTC.

To note about this clonotype: One end of the junction fails to match germline, which may point to a read error. The gene calls are TRBV11-1 and TRBJ2-3; D possibly corresponds to TRBD2 (6 bases). Germline CDR1 SGHAT, CDR2 FQDESV (reference sequence). The CDR3 totals 14 residues. Here the CDR3 reads CDSSLVGGGNTQYF. CDR3 coding DNA: TGTGACAGCAGCTTAGTGGGTGGGGGGAATACGCAGTATTTT.

This clonotype was picked up a small number of times. The chain couples TRBV19 to TRBJ1-5; TRBD1 might be the D (5 bases). V gave up 6 bases and J gave up 1 base, with 13 bases separating them. This CDR3 spans 15 amino acids. Germline V gives CDR1 LNHDA, CDR2 SQIVND (reference sequence). The CDR3 DNA sequence: TGTGCCAGTAGCCCCGGCTGGGGCAGCAATCAGCCCCAGCATTTT. This translates into CASSPGWGSNQPQHF.